This T cell receptor (beta chain) stems from a study of vaccination and CD4 T cells after COVID-19. Overall study: The convalescents were made up of six males and four females, two of whom were Hispanic. The post-vaccine samples came a median roughly 72 days after dose two (range 14 to 241).

Germline lookup yields CDR1 MNHEY and CDR2 SVGEGT. V lost 6 bases, J lost 6 bases, and 8 bases lay in between. The CDR3 is 11 amino acids. General study findings and limits: Within convalescent individuals, 304 out of 307 vaccine-specific clones proved to be spike mono-reactive.

Noted treatment: roughly 10-day PBMC culture with coronavirus spike peptide pools or control peptides (ViraFEST assay). With the Oncomine TCR Beta short-read assay, DNA from cultured CD4+ T cells was sequenced. TCRdb reanalysed the PCR reads using MiXCR and keeps one entry per CDR3 protein. The table records 20,000 to 25,000 distinct CDR3 sequences, approximately 51% of them present only once. As regards this clonotype: No antigen is known for it.

The sequenced material came from CD4+ T cells from blood, cultured in vitro. This receptor was identified in a human donor who had recovered from COVID-19. The V call is TRBV6-2 or TRBV6-3, the J call TRBJ1-1; D remains ambiguous. CDR3 sequence reads: CASRAWSEAFF. In DNA form, the CDR3 reads TGTGCCAGCAGGGCGTGGTCTGAAGCTTTCTTT.